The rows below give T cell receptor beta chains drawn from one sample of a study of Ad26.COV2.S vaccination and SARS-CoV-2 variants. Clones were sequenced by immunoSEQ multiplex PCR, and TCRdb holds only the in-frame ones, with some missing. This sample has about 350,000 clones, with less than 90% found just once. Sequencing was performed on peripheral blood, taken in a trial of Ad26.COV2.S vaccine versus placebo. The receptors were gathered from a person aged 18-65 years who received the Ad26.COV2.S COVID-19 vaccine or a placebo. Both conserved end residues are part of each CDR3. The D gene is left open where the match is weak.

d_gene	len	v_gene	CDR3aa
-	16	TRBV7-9	CASSLWEARSYNEQFF
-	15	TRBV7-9	CASSLNGGGRETQYF
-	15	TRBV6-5	CASSQSGPMLYEQYF
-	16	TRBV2	CASSAPTGWYDYGYTF
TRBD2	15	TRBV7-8	CASSLDGGGANIQYF
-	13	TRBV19	CASSYRGSTEAFF
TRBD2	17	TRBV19	CASSALLAGGQADTQYF
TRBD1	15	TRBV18	CASSPEGARDQPQHF
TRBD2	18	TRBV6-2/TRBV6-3	CASSYAPGGAMIQETQYF
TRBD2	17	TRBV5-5	CASSKGLAGLYPGELFF
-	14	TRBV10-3	CAISERRTSYEQYF